The 17 T cell receptor beta chains below come from one sample, sequenced in a study of vaccination and CD4 T cells after COVID-19. The time point is: late sampling 161 to 241 days after vaccination in a few convalescent patients. Treatment indicated: approximately nine-day PBMC culture with coronavirus spike peptide pools or control peptides (ViraFEST assay). The Oncomine TCR Beta short-read assay sequenced DNA from cultured CD4+ T cells. Using its own MiXCR run on the PCR reads, TCRdb lists one record per CDR3 protein. The sample records over 15,000 distinct CDR3 sequences, 40% to 65% being singletons. These receptors' antigens are unknown. Specimen: CD4+ T cells from blood, cultured in vitro, collected about 7 months after SARS-CoV-2 vaccination. Source of these receptors: a human donor who had recovered from COVID-19.

This chain connects TRBV7-2 to TRBJ2-7; D gene uncertain. The CDR3 sequence is 12 residues long. V lost 1 base and J lost 5, with 6 bases in between. From germline, CDR1 is SGHTA and CDR2 FQGNSA. Written as DNA, the CDR3 is TGTGCCAGCAGCTTAGATTGGGACGAGCAGTACTTC. Translated: CASSLDWDEQYF.

In this sample, this clonotype turned up a few times. The V gene is TRBV7-9, the J gene TRBJ2-5; D might be TRBD1 (6 bases). The germline gives CDR1 SEHNR, CDR2 FQNEAQ (reference sequence). This CDR3 has 18 amino acids. V was cut by 7 bases and J by 5 bases, with 29 bases left in between. CDR3 loop: CASTSWGHNLRGPETQYF. The DNA for the CDR3 is TGTGCCAGCACTAGTTGGGGACACAATCTTCGGGGACCGGAGACCCAGTACTTC.

V usage is TRBV7-2 and J usage is TRBJ2-1; 11 nucleotides align to TRBD2. The ends lost 4 bases at V and 9 bases at J; junction bases unmatched: 5. CDR1 and CDR2 from the germline V gene are SGHTA and FQGNSA. This CDR3 is built from 14 residues. CDR3 in DNA: TGTGCCAGCAGCTGGATTACTAGCGGGAGTGAGCAGTTCTTC. It codes for CASSWITSGSEQFF.

The V gene is TRBV6-1, the J gene TRBJ2-2, with 8 bases fitting TRBD1. The CDR3 consists of 15 residues. After removal of 6 bases from V and 7 bases from J, the junction contained 10 bases not matched to a gene. CDR1 is MNHNS and CDR2 is SASEGT in the germline V gene. The CDR3 loop is CASSDSGGAYGELFF. The CDR3 nucleotides are TGTGCCAGCAGCGATTCAGGGGGCGCATACGGGGAGCTGTTTTTT.

This clonotype was counted only a few times. Compared with germline, one end of the junction differs, possibly owing to a read error. The V call is TRBV2, the J call TRBJ1-2; D is uncertain. The germline gives CDR1 SNHLY, CDR2 FYNNEI. The CDR3 is 10 amino acids. In nucleotides, the CDR3 is TGTGCCAGCGGTGAATATGGCTACACCTTC. It yields the protein CASGEYGYTF.

The gene calls are TRBV30 and TRBJ1-2; perhaps TRBD1 as D (6 bases). The CDR3 sequence is 11 residues long. The ends were cut back, 8 bases at V and 7 bases at J, with 14 bases in the middle. In germline, CDR1 is GTSNPN, CDR2 SVGIG (reference sequence). As DNA, the CDR3 is TGTGCCGCCGGGGGGGCCGGTGGCTACACCTTC. It translates to CAAGGAGGYTF.

There are a few counts of this clonotype. V gene TRBV20-1 combines with J gene TRBJ2-5; D is uncertain. CDR3 size: 15 residues. V shed 1 base and J shed 0 bases, with 12 bases lying between them. Germline V CDR1 and CDR2: DFQATT, SNEGSKA (reference sequence). The CDR3 is CSARVMGSYQETQYF. The CDR3 DNA reads as TGCAGTGCTAGAGTTATGGGGTCGTACCAAGAGACCCAGTACTTC.

The chain combines TRBV7-2 with TRBJ2-1; the D is unclear. CDR3 length: 12 amino acids. Germline CDR1 is SGHTA and CDR2 is FQGNSA. Trimming cost V 1 base and J 6 bases, with 4 bases left between them. CDR3 amino acids: CASSLGINEQFF. The CDR3 DNA sequence: TGTGCCAGCAGCTTAGGGATCAATGAGCAGTTCTTC.

J is TRBJ2-5 and V is TRBV7-9; D unclear. The CDR3 runs to 16 residues. From germline, CDR1 is SEHNR and CDR2 FQNEAQ (reference sequence). V shed 0 bases and J shed 3 bases, with 14 bases lying between them. The CDR3 DNA is TGTGCCAGCAGCTTAGCGTCTGGGAACACCGAAGAGACCCAGTACTTC. This translates into CASSLASGNTEETQYF.

This clonotype was seen a handful of times. J is TRBJ2-5 and V is TRBV7-9; tentative D call: TRBD1 (6 bases). V lost 1 base to trimming and J lost 4 bases, with 19 bases between them. The CDR3 loop spans 17 amino acids. Germline V gene lookup returns CDR1 SEHNR and CDR2 FQNEAQ (reference sequence). The CDR3 loop is CASSLGATGLGRETQYF. Written as DNA, the CDR3 is TGTGCCAGCAGCTTAGGAGCTACAGGGCTCGGTAGAGAGACCCAGTACTTC.

This rearrangement joins TRBV5-1 to TRBJ1-2; D not certain. Trimming left V 3 bases short and J 5 bases short, with 11 bases between. This CDR3 has 13 amino acids. CDR1 SGHRS and CDR2 YFSETQ come from the germline V gene. CDR3 sequence (DNA): TGCGCCAGCAGCTCGGACTTCCGGTATGGCTACACCTTC. It translates to CASSSDFRYGYTF.

This clonotype is labeled medium-sized. The rearrangement joins TRBV24-1 to TRBJ2-7; no reliable D call. Germline CDR1 reads KGHDR; CDR2 reads SFDVKD. V was pared by 5 bases and J by 4 bases, with 8 bases between. CDR3 length: 12 amino acids. The CDR3 bases are TGTGCCACCAGTGTATCGGGTTACGAGCAGTACTTC. It is translated as CATSVSGYEQYF.

The chain carries TRBV5-8 and TRBJ1-6, with D hard to call. Between the trimmed V and J ends, which lost 4 bases and 8 bases, there was a span of 19 bases. CDR1 is SGHTS and CDR2 is YDEGEE in the germline V gene. The CDR3 is 16 amino acids. CDR3 protein: CASSRDQTHWDSPLHF. The CDR3 DNA reads TGTGCCAGCAGCCGTGACCAGACCCATTGGGATTCACCCCTCCACTTT. The entire variable domain, with the rest obtained from reference TRBV5-8 and TRBJ1-6, is as follows: EAGVTQSPTHLIKTRGQQATLRCSPISGHTSVYWYQQALGLGLQFLLWYDEGEERNRGNFPPRFSGRQFPNYSSELNVNALELEDSALYLCASSRDQTHWDSPLHFGNGTRLTVT.

The CDR3 region is CATSDMDRGSYEQYF. The CDR3 DNA reads as TGTGCCACCAGTGACATGGACAGGGGCTCCTACGAGCAGTACTTC. The chain combines TRBV24-1 with TRBJ2-7; 9 bases agree with TRBD1. Germline V gene sequence: CDR1 KGHDR, CDR2 SFDVKD. Losses at the gene ends were 4 bases for V and 0 bases for J; bases not matched to a gene: 3. There are 15 residues in the CDR3.

The sample holds a few counts of this clonotype. The chain joins TRBV28 to TRBJ2-7, with unresolved D. Germline CDR1 reads MDHEN; CDR2 reads SYDVKM. The CDR3 has 15 residues. Trimming took off 7 bases at V and 0 bases at J, with 16 bases between the two ends. The CDR3: CASNNRALLSYEQYF. As DNA, the CDR3 is TGTGCCAGCAACAACCGGGCCCTACTCTCCTACGAGCAGTACTTC.

The genes are TRBV27 and TRBJ2-3; the D is unclear. This CDR3 has 12 amino acids. Trimming shortened V by 3 bases and J by 8 bases, and 9 bases separated the two germline ends. Germline lookup yields CDR1 MNHEY and CDR2 SMNVEV (reference sequence). The CDR3 here is CASSFVSGTQYF. For the CDR3, the DNA is TGTGCCAGCAGTTTCGTTAGTGGTACGCAGTATTTT.

This clonotype counts as medium-sized (0.01 to 0.1%). The CDR3 spells CAISQKPLTKGGSHGGELFF. CDR3 in DNA: TGTGCCATCAGCCAAAAACCATTGACGAAGGGGGGGTCCCACGGTGGGGAGCTGTTTTTT. V is TRBV10-3 and J is TRBJ2-2, with a weak D call TRBD2 (7 bases). The length of the CDR3 is 20 residues. The germline gives CDR1 ENHRY, CDR2 SYGVKD. Trimming left V 6 bases short and J 8 bases short, with 34 bases between.